This TCR beta chain came from a study of cytomegalovirus exposure and HLA in healthy donors. Germline V gene data show CDR1 as GTSNPN and CDR2 as SVGIG (reference sequence). V trimming: 0 bases; J trimming: 5 bases; junction bases outside the gene matches: 12. This CDR3 region has 17 residues. Profiled with immunoSEQ multiplex PCR; TCRdb holds only in-frame clones, not every one. The sample includes under 200,000 clones, around 96% of them seen just once. The clonotype was recovered from a woman aged 18-35 years in good health and CMV-seronegative. Sequencing input: PBMCs. V and J are TRBV30 and TRBJ1-5; TRBD1 matches at 8 bases. The CDR3 reads CAWSVPYGQGIYQPQHF. The DNA of the CDR3 is TGTGCCTGGAGTGTACCTTACGGACAGGGTATTTATCAGCCCCAGCATTTT.